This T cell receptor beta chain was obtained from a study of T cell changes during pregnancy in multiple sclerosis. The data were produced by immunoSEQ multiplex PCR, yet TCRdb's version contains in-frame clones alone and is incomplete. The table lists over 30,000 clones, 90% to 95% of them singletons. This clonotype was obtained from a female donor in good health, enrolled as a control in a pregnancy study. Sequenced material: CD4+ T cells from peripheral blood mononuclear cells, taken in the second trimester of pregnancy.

The CDR3 sequence: CASSLYITGELFF. The CDR3 DNA sequence: TGTGCCAGCAGCTTGTATATAACCGGGGAGCTGTTTTTT. The rearrangement uses TRBV7-9 and TRBJ2-2; unclear D gene. This CDR3 is built from 13 residues. Germline V gene sequence: CDR1 SEHNR, CDR2 FQNEAQ (reference sequence). Trimming shortened V by 3 bases and J by 5 bases, and 7 bases separated the two germline ends. Combining the CDR3 with reference TRBV7-9 and TRBJ2-2 gives the whole variable domain DTGVSQNPRHKITKRGQNVTFRCDPISEHNRLYWYRQTLGQGPEFLTYFQNEAQLEKSRLLSDRFSAERPKGSFSTLEIQRTEQGDSAMYLCASSLYITGELFFGEGSRLTVL.